Listed below are T cell receptor beta chains from one sample, sequenced in a study of T cell responses to AZD1222 COVID-19 vaccine. Data came from immunoSEQ multiplex PCR; TCRdb stores just in-frame clones and leaves some out. The top ten clones hold about 3.9% of a sample with 40,000 to 45,000 clones, less than 85% of them seen once. The source material was peripheral blood, sampled on day 0 of AZD1222 vaccination. Receptors originate from an adult in good health. Each CDR3 is given with its conserved first and last residue. Each record gives: CDR3 protein, CDR3 DNA, J gene, V gene, clone size, D gene. D genes are given only for firm matches. Not every row has a clone size; where given, it reads once, few, many or a size class.

CSVQADSGQNGYTF TGCAGCGTTCAGGCGGACAGCGGACAGAATGGCTACACCTTC TRBJ1-2 TRBV29-1 - -
CASSPNGGQPYEQYF TGTGCCAGCTCACCTAATGGGGGACAGCCCTACGAGCAGTACTTC TRBJ2-7 TRBV18 - TRBD1
CASSQEVSTDTQYF TGTGCCAGCAGCCAAGAAGTGAGCACAGATACGCAGTATTTT TRBJ2-3 TRBV3-1/TRBV3-2 - -
CASGVGARSGQPQHF TGTGCCAGTGGGGTGGGGGCTCGATCGGGGCAGCCCCAGCATTTT TRBJ1-5 TRBV28 - -
CASSQAPSGGAYEQYF TGTGCCAGCAGCCAAGCCCCTAGCGGGGGAGCCTACGAGCAGTACTTC TRBJ2-7 TRBV3-1/TRBV3-2 - TRBD2
CASRTDPNGYTF TGTGCCAGCAGGACAGACCCCAATGGCTACACCTTC TRBJ1-2 TRBV2 - -
CASSLVGTASEQYF TGTGCCAGCAGCTTAGTTGGGACAGCCTCCGAGCAGTACTTC TRBJ2-7 TRBV11-3 - TRBD1
CASSLRGLAGGVDTQYF TGCGCCAGCAGCTTACGAGGACTAGCGGGGGGTGTAGATACGCAGTATTTT TRBJ2-3 TRBV5-1 - TRBD2
CASSIVFTAGSQPQHF TGTGCCAGTAGTATAGTTTTTACGGCAGGGAGTCAGCCCCAGCATTTT TRBJ1-5 TRBV19 - -
CASKAPGEAYGYTF TGTGCCAGCAAGGCCCCAGGGGAGGCCTATGGCTACACCTTC TRBJ1-2 TRBV28 - -
CASAPGATAEAFF TGTGCCAGCGCCCCCGGGGCGACGGCTGAAGCTTTCTTT TRBJ1-1 TRBV14 - -
CASSRGVGGERVQYF TGTGCCAGCAGCCGAGGGGTAGGGGGTGAGCGGGTGCAGTATTTT TRBJ2-3 TRBV28 - -
CASSLQAGSNEKLFF TGTGCCAGCAGCCTACAGGCAGGGTCTAATGAAAAACTGTTTTTT TRBJ1-4 TRBV6-5 - -
CASSIRAGYTYEQYF TGTGCCAGTAGTATCCGGGCAGGGTATACCTACGAGCAGTACTTC TRBJ2-7 TRBV19 - -
CASSLGQRVGKTQYF TGCGCCAGCAGCTTGGGGCAGAGAGTAGGGAAGACCCAGTACTTC TRBJ2-5 TRBV5-1 - -
CASSFSRGGGYTF TGTGCCAGCAGTTTTAGCAGGGGGGGTGGCTACACCTTC TRBJ1-2 TRBV28 - TRBD1
CASSLTGANEKLFF TGCGCCAGCAGCCTGACAGGGGCTAATGAAAAACTGTTTTTT TRBJ1-4 TRBV4-3 - TRBD1
CASSLIGAGELFF TGTGCCAGCAGTCTCATCGGTGCCGGGGAGCTGTTTTTT TRBJ2-2 TRBV12-3/TRBV12-4 - -
CASSSPTNYGYTF TGCGCCAGCAGCTCGCCCACTAACTATGGCTACACCTTC TRBJ1-2 TRBV5-1 few -
CASSSRTGEKLFF TGTGCCAGCAGTTCTCGGACGGGTGAAAAACTGTTTTTT TRBJ1-4 TRBV7-3 - -